The T cell receptor beta chain described here comes from a study of cytotoxic CD8 clonotypes in ibrutinib-treated CLL. As concerns this clone: Its antigen is not known.

This CDR3 has 14 residues. V was shortened by 4 bases and J by 3 bases, with 11 bases between the two germline ends. CDR1 is MNHEY and CDR2 is SVGAGI in the germline V gene. Here immunoSEQ multiplex PCR was the method, and the copy in TCRdb shows in-frame clones only, minus some. The sample consists of 300,000 or so clones, around 66% of them appearing once. Frozen PBMC stocks contributed around 1.8 micrograms of genomic DNA to the TCR beta libraries. General study findings and limits: Clonality increased with ibrutinib response but returned toward baseline at progression. Public clonotypes, found uncommonly, either contracted or stayed stable on treatment. Clonality at baseline surpassed age-matched healthy donors and tracked circulating CD8+ T-cell counts.

The rearrangement joins TRBV6-5 to TRBJ2-3; D may match TRBD1 or TRBD2 (5 bases each). The TCR sequence derives from a human donor with chronic lymphocytic leukemia. The sample consisted of PBMCs, taken after 36 months of ibrutinib treatment. The CDR3 region is CASSSGPPTDTQYF. DNA for the CDR3: TGTGCCAGCAGTTCGGGACCGCCTACAGATACGCAGTATTTT.